The 28 T cell receptor beta chains listed next were all sequenced from one sample in a study of T cell repertoires in cytomegalovirus infection. TCRdb passed the reads through MiXCR, listing each CDR3 protein once. The data show around 300,000 distinct CDR3 sequences, more than 9% seen once. Sequencing was performed on PBMCs. These TCRs come from a human donor in good health (CMV status not recorded). Some clones in this sample may be carry-over from other donors' samples.

This chain uses TRBV6-6 with TRBJ2-3; 7 bases are a match to TRBD2. J lost 4 bases, V lost 10 bases, and 5 bases had no gene match. The CDR3 has 12 amino acids. Germline V lookup: CDR1 MNHNY, CDR2 SVGAGI (reference sequence). This CDR3 is CATERDPDTQYF. The CDR3 DNA follows: TGTGCCACGGAGCGGGACCCAGATACGCAGTATTTT.

In its sample, this clonotype was seen many times. CDR3 residues: CASSGGQGAGSNQPQHF. CDR3 in DNA: TGTGCCAGCAGCGGAGGCCAGGGGGCGGGTAGCAATCAGCCCCAGCATTTT. The chain employs TRBV28 and TRBJ1-5; 8 bases fit TRBD1. V was pared by 6 bases and J by 0 bases, with 10 bases of the junction left unmatched. The CDR3 runs to 17 residues. Germline V CDR1 and CDR2: MDHEN, SYDVKM.

This clonotype was counted between two and nine times. The chain has TRBV6-2 or TRBV6-3 and TRBJ2-7; the D is unclear. Germline CDR1 reads MNHEY; CDR2 reads SVGEGT. This CDR3 comprises 12 residues. Trimming cost V 2 bases and J 3 bases, with 5 bases left between them. The CDR3 sequence is CASSYGYYEQYF. CDR3 DNA sequence: TGTGCCAGCAGTTACGGTTACTACGAGCAGTACTTC.

J is TRBJ1-3 and V is TRBV28; 8 bases fit TRBD1. The length of the CDR3 is 14 residues. After removal of 8 bases from V and 8 bases from J, the junction contained 11 bases not matched to a gene. Germline V CDR1 and CDR2: MDHEN, SYDVKM. This chain's CDR3 is CASRKTGQAHTIYF. CDR3 in DNA: TGTGCCAGCCGAAAAACGGGACAGGCGCACACCATATATTTT.

This clonotype was found many times. The gene calls are TRBV6-5 and TRBJ2-5; 8 nucleotides agree with TRBD2. V shed 8 bases, J shed 5 bases, and the junction held 4 bases outside the gene matches. Germline V CDR1 and CDR2: MNHEY, SVGAGI. The CDR3 spans 12 residues. This chain's CDR3 is CASRGGRETQYF. The CDR3 DNA follows: TGTGCCAGCCGGGGGGGCCGGGAGACCCAGTACTTC.

This clonotype was counted a few times. The chain couples TRBV6-2 or TRBV6-3 to TRBJ2-3; tentatively, D is TRBD1 (5 bases). The CDR3 length is 12 residues. The ends were cut back, 4 bases at V and 7 bases at J, with 9 bases in the middle. The germline V gene encodes CDR1 MNHEY and CDR2 SVGEGT. Written as DNA, the CDR3 is TGTGCCAGCAGTTGGGGCCGAAATACGCAGTATTTT. Translated: CASSWGRNTQYF.

This clonotype was observed a few times. A much bigger clone sits one base away, suggesting this may be a read error. The CDR3 does not end in the conserved phenylalanine or tryptophan, so this is likely a read error. The chain couples TRBV20-1 to TRBJ1-2; D is undetermined. Per germline, CDR1 DFQATT and CDR2 SNEGSKA (reference sequence). CDR3 length: 15 amino acids. The germline V and J ends were trimmed by 1 base and 4 bases, with 16 bases remaining between them. The CDR3 loop reads CSARVSDGRSYGYTL. The DNA of the CDR3 is TGCAGTGCTAGAGTATCGGACGGGCGTAGCTATGGCTACACCCTC.

This clonotype was counted at least ten times. V usage is TRBV7-4 and J usage is TRBJ1-1, with D perhaps TRBD1 (5 bases). The CDR3 loop spans 13 amino acids. Germline V gene lookup returns CDR1 SGHVT and CDR2 SQSDAQ. V was trimmed by 4 bases and J by 3 bases, leaving 9 bases between them. In DNA form, the CDR3 reads TGTGCCAGCAGCTCCGAGGGGTACACTGAAGCTTTCTTT. Its translation is CASSSEGYTEAFF.

This clonotype was found many times. V and J are TRBV6-6 and TRBJ2-3; TRBD1 matches 7 bases. CDR3 length equals 14 residues. The germline V gene has CDR1 MNHNY and CDR2 SVGAGI (reference sequence). Trimming cost V 0 bases and J 7 bases; bases outside gene matches: 4. The CDR3 DNA sequence: TGTGCCAGCAGTTACTCAGAGGGGGCGAATACGCAGTATTTT. It is translated as CASSYSEGANTQYF.

In this sample, this clonotype turned up many times. This sequence joins TRBV11-2 and TRBJ2-7; the D gene is possibly TRBD2 (5 bases). The CDR3 is 14 residues long. Trimming left V 6 bases short and J 4 bases short, with 16 bases between. Germline V CDR1 and CDR2: SGHAT, FQNNGV. The CDR3 coding sequence is TGTGCCAGCAGTCTTCCCGGGGAAGGTTACGAGCAGTACTTC. Amino acid sequence: CASSLPGEGYEQYF.

At least ten counts were recorded for this clonotype. The chain combines TRBV7-9 with TRBJ1-6, with D possibly TRBD1 on 6 matching bases. The V gene's germline CDR1 is SEHNR and CDR2 FQNEAQ (reference sequence). The CDR3 sequence is 14 residues long. V lost 10 bases and J 8 bases, leaving 18 bases between the germline ends. CDR3 bases: TGTGCCACCACGGCAGGGGTCGCCGATTCACCCCTCCACTTT. It is translated as CATTAGVADSPLHF.

This clonotype has ten or more counts. The rearrangement joins TRBV7-2 to TRBJ1-1, with TRBD1 as a possible D gene (6 bases). CDR1 is SGHTA and CDR2 is FQGNSA in the germline V gene. This CDR3 region has 15 residues. Trimming stripped 1 base from V and 0 bases from J, with 9 bases between. The CDR3 protein is CASSLGGQLNTEAFF. CDR3 in DNA: TGTGCCAGCAGCTTAGGCGGACAGTTGAACACTGAAGCTTTCTTT.

The table lists this clonotype with many counts. This chain uses TRBV7-6 with TRBJ2-1, with TRBD2 matching 7 bases. CDR3 length equals 18 residues. The germline CDR1 and CDR2 sequences are SGHVS and FNYEAQ. With 2 bases clipped from V and 7 bases from J, the junction kept 17 bases outside the gene matches. CDR3 protein: CASSLRPGGGSVGNEQFF. The CDR3 region has the DNA TGTGCCAGCAGCTTAAGGCCTGGCGGGGGTTCCGTGGGGAATGAGCAGTTCTTC.

This clonotype has more than one count but fewer than ten. V is TRBV3-1 and J is TRBJ2-7; 9 bases are a match to TRBD2. This CDR3 has 15 residues. Germline lookup yields CDR1 LGHDT and CDR2 YNNKEL (reference sequence). The trim removed 1 base at V and 8 bases at J, leaving 9 bases unmatched. The CDR3 sequence is CASSQGGREGPKQYF. CDR3 nucleotides: TGTGCCAGCAGCCAAGGTGGGCGGGAGGGCCCCAAGCAGTACTTC.

This clonotype was recorded a few times. This sequence joins TRBV24-1 and TRBJ2-3; possibly TRBD1 for D (6 bases). The CDR3 loop spans 14 amino acids. CDR1 and CDR2 (germline): KGHDR, SFDVKD. The V end lost 3 bases, the J end lost 6 bases, and 12 bases lay between the germline ends. DNA for the CDR3: TGTGCCACCAGTGATCGATACAGGGTTGATACGCAGTATTTT. Residues: CATSDRYRVDTQYF.

This clonotype was recorded at least ten times. This sequence joins TRBV7-8 and TRBJ2-1; D call uncertain. This CDR3 is built from 16 residues. Germline values: CDR1 SGHVS, CDR2 FQNEAQ. Trimming took 3 bases from V and 3 from J, leaving 15 bases between them. The CDR3 sequence: CASSLKPQAFYNEQFF. CDR3 DNA sequence: TGTGCCAGCAGCTTGAAGCCGCAGGCCTTCTACAATGAGCAGTTCTTC.

This clonotype came up a few times. The chain couples TRBV5-1 to TRBJ2-3, with 9 bases identical to TRBD1. Trimming cost V 4 bases and J 0 bases; bases outside gene matches: 6. Germline V lookup: CDR1 SGHRS, CDR2 YFSETQ. The CDR3 has 16 amino acids. The CDR3 nucleotides are TGCGCCAGCAGCACCAGACAGGGGGTTAGCACAGATACGCAGTATTTT. It translates to CASSTRQGVSTDTQYF.

The chain couples TRBV10-3 to TRBJ2-7, with 7 bases identical to TRBD2. Per the germline V gene, CDR1 is ENHRY and CDR2 is SYGVKD. The length of the CDR3 is 13 residues. V lost 5 bases to trimming and J lost 3 bases; unmatched junction nucleotides: 4. CDR3 nucleotides: TGTGCCATCAGTCGCGGGAGCCTCTACGAGCAGTACTTC. It yields the protein CAISRGSLYEQYF.

This clonotype came up many times. The J gene is TRBJ2-5, the V gene TRBV12-3 or TRBV12-4; no reliable D call. The ends were cut back, 3 bases at V and 2 bases at J, with 4 bases in the middle. The CDR3 runs 12 residues. The DNA of the CDR3 is TGTGCCAGCAGTTTGAATCAAGAGACCCAGTACTTC. It is translated as CASSLNQETQYF.

This clonotype was observed at least ten times. This chain uses TRBV6-1 with TRBJ1-1; D not certain. The CDR3 has 15 residues. V lost 5 bases, J lost 0 bases, and 13 bases lay in between. Germline V gene sequence: CDR1 MNHNS, CDR2 SASEGT. Here the CDR3 DNA reads TGTGCCAGCAGTCTAACGCGGAACATGAACACTGAAGCTTTCTTT. Its protein product is CASSLTRNMNTEAFF.

This clonotype occurred many times. CDR3 in amino acids: CASSLYTGRNTGELFF. Here the CDR3 DNA reads TGTGCCAGCAGCTTGTACACAGGGAGGAACACCGGGGAGCTGTTTTTT. The chain carries TRBV7-2 and TRBJ2-2; tentative D call: TRBD1 (6 bases). This CDR3 comprises 16 residues. The V gene's germline CDR1 is SGHTA and CDR2 FQGNSA. Trimming shortened V by 3 bases and J by 1 base, and 12 bases separated the two germline ends.

In its sample, this clonotype was seen many times. CDR3 sequence (DNA): TGTGCCAGCAGTTCTCAGCGGACTGATGTTTGGGATGGCTACACCTTC. Translated: CASSSQRTDVWDGYTF. The chain is built from TRBV7-2 and TRBJ1-2, with D hard to call. The CDR3 has 16 residues. The ends were cut back, 6 bases at V and 6 bases at J, with 23 bases in the middle. The germline V gene encodes CDR1 SGHTA and CDR2 FQGNSA.

This clonotype was seen many times. The chain couples TRBV7-2 to TRBJ2-7, with TRBD2 matching over 10 bases. V lost 8 bases and J lost 4; bases outside the gene matches: 11. Germline CDR1 reads SGHTA; CDR2 reads FQGNSA. The CDR3 consists of 15 residues. CDR3 in DNA: TGTGCCAGCGCAGGCAGGAGCGGGGGGGCTTACGAGCAGTACTTC. Protein: CASAGRSGGAYEQYF.

CDR3: CASSWDRPPSYEQYF. The CDR3 DNA reads TGTGCCAGCAGTTGGGACAGACCTCCCTCCTACGAGCAGTACTTC. V gene TRBV6-8 combines with J gene TRBJ2-7; 7 bases are shared with TRBD1. The CDR3 is 15 residues long. V gave up 4 bases and J gave up 0 bases; unmatched junction bases: 6. Germline V lookup: CDR1 MNHGY, CDR2 SAAAGT.

This clonotype has a handful of counts. This chain uses TRBV2 with TRBJ1-2; D not resolved. Germline V gives CDR1 SNHLY, CDR2 FYNNEI. Trimming cost V 1 base and J 0 bases, with 12 bases left between them. The CDR3 is 16 amino acids. CDR3 nucleotides: TGTGCCAGCAGTGAAGGTGTGGAAAACGCTAACTATGGCTACACCTTC. Protein: CASSEGVENANYGYTF.

In its sample, this clonotype was seen many times. This chain uses TRBV7-6 with TRBJ1-3; D is undetermined. This CDR3 comprises 14 residues. Between the trimmed V and J ends, which lost 5 bases and 0 bases, there was a span of 8 bases. CDR1 SGHVS and CDR2 FNYEAQ come from the germline V gene. CDR3 nucleotides: TGTGCCAGCAGCCCGAGTTCCTCTGGAAACACCATATATTTT. Amino acid sequence: CASSPSSSGNTIYF.

The table lists this clonotype with a few counts. The genes are TRBV20-1 and TRBJ1-1, with 9 nucleotides matching TRBD1. The V gene end was trimmed by 8 bases and the J gene end by 1 base; junction bases not matched to a gene: 14. The CDR3 has 16 residues. From germline, CDR1 is DFQATT and CDR2 SNEGSKA (reference sequence). This chain's CDR3 is CSTPGQGPLRNTEAFF. The CDR3 nucleotides read TGCAGTACCCCGGGACAGGGACCTTTGAGGAACACTGAAGCTTTCTTT.

The chain links TRBV27 to TRBJ2-2; 7 bases line up with TRBD1. This CDR3 is built from 15 residues. Unmatched junction bases numbered 9, after V lost 8 bases and J lost 3 bases. From germline, CDR1 is MNHEY and CDR2 SMNVEV (reference sequence). The CDR3 DNA reads TGTGCCAGCCATATTGGACAGGCTTACACCGGGGAGCTGTTTTTT. Protein: CASHIGQAYTGELFF.